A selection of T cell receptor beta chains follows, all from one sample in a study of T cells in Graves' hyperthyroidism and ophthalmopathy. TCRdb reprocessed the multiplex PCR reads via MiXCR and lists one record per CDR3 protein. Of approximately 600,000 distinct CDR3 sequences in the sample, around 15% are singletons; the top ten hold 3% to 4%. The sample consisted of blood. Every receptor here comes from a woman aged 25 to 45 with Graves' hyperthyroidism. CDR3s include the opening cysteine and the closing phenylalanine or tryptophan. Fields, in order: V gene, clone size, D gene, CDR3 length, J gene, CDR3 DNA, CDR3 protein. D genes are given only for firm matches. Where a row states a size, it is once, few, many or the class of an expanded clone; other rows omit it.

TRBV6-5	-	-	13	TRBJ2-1	TGTGCCAGCAGTTACTCCGATCCCAATGAGCAGTTCTTC	CASSYSDPNEQFF
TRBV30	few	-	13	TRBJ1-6	TGTGCCTGGAGTCAGGACAGAGGCTCACCCCTCCACTTT	CAWSQDRGSPLHF
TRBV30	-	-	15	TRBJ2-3	TGTGCCTGGAGGGAAGGGGGTGCGCGGATAGATACGCAGTATTTT	CAWREGGARIDTQYF
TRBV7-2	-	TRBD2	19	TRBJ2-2	TGTGCCAGCAGCTTAGCTGCGTACAGTGGGAGGGCCCCGGCCGGGGAGCTGTTTTTT	CASSLAAYSGRAPAGELFF
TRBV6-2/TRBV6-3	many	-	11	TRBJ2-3	TGTGCCAGCAGTTCTCCTTATACGCAGTATTTT	CASSSPYTQYF
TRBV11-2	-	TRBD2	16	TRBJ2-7	TGTGCCAGCAGCTCGGTAATGGCGGGAGCTTCGGTCGAGCAGTACTTC	CASSSVMAGASVEQYF
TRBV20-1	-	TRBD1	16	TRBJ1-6	TGCAGTGCTGCTCCCCTGGGACAGTTCTATAATTCACCCCTCCACTTT	CSAAPLGQFYNSPLHF
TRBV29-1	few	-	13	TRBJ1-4	TGCAGCGTTGAATTGGGGGGACGCGAAAAACTGTTTTTT	CSVELGGREKLFF
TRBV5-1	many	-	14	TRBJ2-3	TGCGCCAGCAGCTTGCTCCGGAGCACAGATACGCAGTATTTT	CASSLLRSTDTQYF
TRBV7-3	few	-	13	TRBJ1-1	TGTGCCAGCAGCTTAACGTTCGGCATTGAAGCTTTCTTT	CASSLTFGIEAFF
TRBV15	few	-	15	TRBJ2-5	TGTGCCACCAGCCCTCGAATAGGACCAGGGGAGACCCAGTACTTC	CATSPRIGPGETQYF
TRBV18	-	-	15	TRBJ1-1	TGTGCCAGCTCACGGGTTTTGACAGAAACCTTTGAAGCTTTCTTT	CASSRVLTETFEAFF
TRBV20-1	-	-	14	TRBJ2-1	TGCAGTGCTAGAACGGGGAGGTCCTACAATGAGCAGTTCTTC	CSARTGRSYNEQFF
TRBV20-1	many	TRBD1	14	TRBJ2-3	TGCAGTGCCTACGGACAGGGGGCAACAGATACGCAGTATTTT	CSAYGQGATDTQYF
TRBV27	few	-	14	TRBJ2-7	TGTGCCAGCAGCCCCTGGACGGGTCCGGGAGAGCAGTACTTC	CASSPWTGPGEQYF
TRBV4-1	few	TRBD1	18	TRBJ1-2	TGCGCCAGCAGCCAAGATCGGACAGGGCGCCCGAACTACTATGGCTACACCTTC	CASSQDRTGRPNYYGYTF
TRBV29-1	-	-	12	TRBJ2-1	TGCAGCGCCAGGGACATAAACTACGAGCAGTTCTTC	CSARDINYEQFF
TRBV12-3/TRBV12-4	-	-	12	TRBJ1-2	TGTGCCAGCATTCGGGGGGGGGACGGCTACACCTTC	CASIRGGDGYTF
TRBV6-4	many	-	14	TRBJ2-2	TGTGCCAGCAGTGAGGGGGGAGACACCGGGGAGCTGTTTTTT	CASSEGGDTGELFF
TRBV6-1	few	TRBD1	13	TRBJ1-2	TGTGCCAGCAGAATGACAGGGAACTATGGCTACACCTTC	CASRMTGNYGYTF
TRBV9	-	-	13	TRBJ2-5	TGTGCCAGCAGCGCCGACCTCCTCCGGGAGATATACTTC	CASSADLLREIYF
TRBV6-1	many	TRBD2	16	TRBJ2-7	TGTGCCAGCAGTGAAACCCGGGAGGTCGGCTCCTACGAGCAGTACTTC	CASSETREVGSYEQYF
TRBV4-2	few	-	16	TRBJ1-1	TGTGCCAGCAGCCAAGCCCTCCGGAGAATTGACACTGAAGCTTTCTTT	CASSQALRRIDTEAFF
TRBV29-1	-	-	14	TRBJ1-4	TGCAGCGTTTGGGGTGGGGCAACTAATGAAAAACTGTTTTTT	CSVWGGATNEKLFF
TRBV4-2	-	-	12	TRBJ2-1	TGTGCCAGCAGCCAAGGTGCAACGGGGCAGTTCTTC	CASSQGATGQFF
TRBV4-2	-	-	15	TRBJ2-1	TGTGCCAGCAGCCAAGAGGTGGCCCTGCCCGACGTGGGGTTCTTC	CASSQEVALPDVGFF
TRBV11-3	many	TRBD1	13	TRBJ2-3	TGTGCCAGCAGCTCACAGGGGAGAGATACGCAGTATTTT	CASSSQGRDTQYF
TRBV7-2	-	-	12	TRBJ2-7	TGTGCCAGCAGCTACTGGTCCTACGAGCAGTACTTC	CASSYWSYEQYF
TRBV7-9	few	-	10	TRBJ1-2	TGTGCCAGCAGCTTCAACGGCTACACCTTC	CASSFNGYTF
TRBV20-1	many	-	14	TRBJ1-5	TGCAGTGTAGGCTCGGGATTGGGGAATCAGCCCCAGCATTTT	CSVGSGLGNQPQHF
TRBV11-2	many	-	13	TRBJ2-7	TGTGCCAGCAGCTCGCTTCGGACCTACGAGCAGTACTTC	CASSSLRTYEQYF
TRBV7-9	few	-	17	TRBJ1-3	TGTGCCAGCAGCTTAACAGGGATGTATGAAGGCGGAAACACCATATATTTT	CASSLTGMYEGGNTIYF
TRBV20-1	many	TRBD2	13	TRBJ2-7	TGCAGTGCTAAGGTAGCGGGTTACTACGAGCAGTACTTC	CSAKVAGYYEQYF
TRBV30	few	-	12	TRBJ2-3	TGTGCCTGGAGTGTCGGGCAAAATACGCAGTATTTT	CAWSVGQNTQYF
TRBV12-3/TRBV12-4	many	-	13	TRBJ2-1	TGTGCCAGCAGTTCGGAGGGCTACAATGAGCAGTTCTTC	CASSSEGYNEQFF
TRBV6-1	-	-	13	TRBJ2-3	TGTGCCAGCAGAGGGGGGAGGGGAGATACGCAGTATTTT	CASRGGRGDTQYF
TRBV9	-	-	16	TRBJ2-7	TGTGCCAGCAGCGGACCACCCGGGGACCTTCTTTACGAGCAGTACTTC	CASSGPPGDLLYEQYF
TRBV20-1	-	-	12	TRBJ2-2	TGCAGTGCTAGCTTAGTGGCCGGGGAGCTGTTTTTT	CSASLVAGELFF
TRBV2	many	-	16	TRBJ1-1	TGTGCCAGCAGCGGGCCGGCAGGGCGGGCGAACACTGAAGCTTTCTTT	CASSGPAGRANTEAFF
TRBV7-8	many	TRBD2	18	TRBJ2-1	TGTGCCAGCAGCCCGGGGACTAGCGGGAGCGGGTTCTACAATGAGCAGTTCTTC	CASSPGTSGSGFYNEQFF
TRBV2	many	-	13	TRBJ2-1	TGTGCCAGCAGTGAAGGGTCAATCAATGAGCAGTTCTTC	CASSEGSINEQFF